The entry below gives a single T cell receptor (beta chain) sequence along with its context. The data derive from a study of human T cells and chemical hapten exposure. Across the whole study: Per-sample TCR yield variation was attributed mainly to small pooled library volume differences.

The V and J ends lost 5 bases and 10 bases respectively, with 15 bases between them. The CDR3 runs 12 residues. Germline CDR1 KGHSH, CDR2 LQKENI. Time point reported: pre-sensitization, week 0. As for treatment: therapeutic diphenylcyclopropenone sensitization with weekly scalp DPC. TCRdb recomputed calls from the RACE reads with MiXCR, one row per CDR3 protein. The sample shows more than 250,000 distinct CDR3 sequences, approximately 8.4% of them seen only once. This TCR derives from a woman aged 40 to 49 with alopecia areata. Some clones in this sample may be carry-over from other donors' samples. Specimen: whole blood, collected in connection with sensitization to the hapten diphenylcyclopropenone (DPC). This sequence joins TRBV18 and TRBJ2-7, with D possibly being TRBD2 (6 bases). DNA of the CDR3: TGTGCCAGCTCAGCGGGGACGGACCTTCAGTACTTC. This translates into CASSAGTDLQYF.